This TCR beta chain was sequenced in a study of OX40 agonist ivuxolimab in advanced cancers. About the research overall: Males comprised about 78% of the group, whose mean age was 60 years (range roughly 20 to 85).

As regards this clone: Its matching antigen is unknown.

Germline CDR1 SGHKS, CDR2 YYEKEE (reference sequence). V was cut by 4 bases and J by 0 bases, with 15 bases left in between. This CDR3 contains 16 residues. Measured with immunoSEQ multiplex PCR; TCRdb has only the in-frame clones, and not every one. The sample has fewer than 85,000 clones; 85% to 90% are singletons. Study-wide findings and caveats: Averaging showed that CD8+ T cells had more expanded clones than CD4+ did.

Patients who had autoimmune disease history or got systemic immunosuppression were left out. The timepoints at which blood was sampled were baseline, cycle 4 day 1, and cycle 7 day 1. The V call is TRBV5-5, the J call TRBJ2-3, with D unresolved. This clonotype was sampled from an adult with an advanced solid tumor such as melanoma, head and neck, liver or kidney cancer. Source: CD4+ or CD8+ T cells sorted from blood, taken in a trial of the OX40 agonist ivuxolimab. This chain's CDR3 is CASSLGWLSSTDTQYF. CDR3 sequence (DNA): TGTGCCAGCAGCCTAGGGTGGTTATCTAGCACAGATACGCAGTATTTT.